This entry describes one T cell receptor (beta chain). This clonotype has more than one count but fewer than ten. Its antigen target is currently unknown. No base qualities exist here, and no much larger clone lies one base off it. The data were taken from a study of blood T cells in healthy people across ages (dated by TCRdb to 2013 to 2016). Regarding the study in general: Template switching captured roughly one uniquely barcoded TCR beta cDNA molecule per two T cells in model experiments. Four age groups were formed from the donors: young (average approximately 15 years), middle-aged (just under 40), aged (under 70) and long-lived (around 82). The study measured age-related changes in TCR beta repertoire diversity using deep sequencing normalized with unique cDNA molecular identifiers. The study analyzed two additional independent replicas of 1 million unique cDNA reads from the same blood draw for two donors, one aged 18 to 29 and one aged 80 or older. General conclusions and limits of the study: A strong correlation was found between observed TCR beta diversity and the percentage of naive T cells measured by flow cytometry. Total diversity estimates from one million sequenced T cells were considered lower bounds and underestimates. Compared with the aged group, more naive CD4+ T cells, fewer expanded clones and increased TCR diversity were shown by the long-lived group, suggesting age selection. The CMV infection status of donors was not known, potentially confounding age-related changes in expanded clonotypes. As age increased, observed TCR beta diversity per million T cells dropped in a roughly linear way, and a significant reduction was already evident by age 40. Because profiling used bulk unsorted PBMCs, naive and antigen-experienced compartments could not be compared conclusively.

Library preparation used 5' RACE. Sequenced using an Illumina HiSeq 2500. A second PCR of about 6 to 11 cycles was run with a J-beta primer mix and a sample-barcoded 5' primer. A unique molecular identifier was introduced onto each TCR beta cDNA molecule by a template-switch 5' adaptor carrying 12 random nucleotides. Each sample yielded at least 3 million CDR3-containing paired-end reads. The Mint cDNA synthesis kit, primed by a TRBC-specific oligonucleotide, was used to synthesize first-strand cDNA from all RNA. Following uracil-DNA glycosylase treatment, a first 18-cycle PCR with universal primers M1SS and BC2_uni_R was performed on all cDNA. Per the original workflow: Normalization of each sample was performed by random selection of 1 million high-quality reads, each carrying a distinct molecular identifier. Instead of being binned into consensus sequences, reads with shared molecular identifiers were discarded. MiTCR, set to a Q25 quality threshold and the strictest error-elimination algorithm, was used for CDR3 identification, clonotype clustering and error correction. A nonparametric unseen species model with Euler transformation was used to estimate a lower bound on total TCR beta diversity. TCRdb's own reprocessing of the public reads used fastp at Q25 and MiXCR and kept productive beta chains. Each entry merges the rows of one CDR3 protein and shows their most common DNA and genes. The V and J calls follow TCRdb's processing rather than the paper's. This sample holds roughly 800,000 distinct CDR3 sequences; under 30% were observed only once. The leading ten clones occupy less than 3.5% of the sample.

The donors were 40 or so Caucasian individuals from Russia, aged 6 to 90 years, who were systemically healthy. Each donor gave ten milliliters of peripheral blood, collected into EDTA-treated Vacutainer tubes. Ficoll-Paque density-gradient centrifugation was used to isolate PBMCs, with at least 6.5 million obtained per sample. Total RNA, at least 6 micrograms per sample, was extracted from PBMCs with Trizol reagent. For every donor, flow cytometry on a PBMC aliquot measured the percentage of naive CD45RAhigh/CD27high T cells. The same sample was also studied in work on T cells of mothers and their children. As that second study puts it: The donors were nine systemically healthy Caucasian individuals, made up of three mothers and their six children. cDNA synthesis used all of the extracted RNA, with 1.5 ug of RNA in each 15 ul reaction. In the second PCR, sample barcodes and 2-4 random nucleotides were introduced via the M1S primer. Each mother yielded over 10 million TCR beta CDR3 reads and each child 2.5 million to 3 million reads. Thymic selection shapes the output of TCR recombination in a similar way in related and unrelated pairs, and inherited differences have a minor effect. Normalized repertoire overlap in related mother-child pairs was always slightly higher than in unrelated mother-child pairs, but the difference was never significant. With a sensitivity of about 100 clones per million clonotypes, no persistent microchimeric T cell clones were detected. To look for features that set related mother-child pairs apart from unrelated individuals, the researchers ran deep NGS to compare the TCR beta repertoires of mothers and children. On average, the children were around 11 +/- 4 years old, while the mothers were about 40 +/- 4 years old. Libraries were sequenced on Illumina HiSeq 2000 with 100+100 nt paired-end reads after adapter ligation with NEBNext reagents. To prevent cross-contamination, the mother and child libraries were prepared one month apart and sequenced in separate runs. For each donor, between about 450,000 and 2,300,000 distinct TCR beta clonotypes were identified. Naive TCR beta clonotypes were estimated from low-frequency clonotypes matched to each donor's FACS-determined naive share, without sorting.

The sequence came from a boy between 5 and 17 years old in good health. The sample comprised blood.

The CDR3: CASSPQTSGTTDTQYF. The sequence in DNA is TGTGCCAGCAGCCCTCAGACTAGCGGGACCACAGATACGCAGTATTTT. The V gene is TRBV9 and the J gene is TRBJ2-3, and 11 junctional nucleotides match TRBD2. Germline trimming amounts to 4 bases on V and 2 bases on J, with 6 as the count of junction bases outside the gene matches. The germline V gene provides CDR1 SGDLS and CDR2 YYNGEE. The CDR3 numbers 16 residues from cysteine through phenylalanine. Of the read, only the CDR3 DNA is kept; its 48 bases are in frame from base 1.